A selection of T cell receptor beta chains follows, all from one sample in a study of cytomegalovirus exposure and HLA in healthy donors. The table came from immunoSEQ multiplex PCR; TCRdb's copy has only in-frame clones and leaves some out. The data show 220,000 or so clones, approximately 70% seen once. The sample comprised PBMCs. The receptors were sampled from a woman in her 30s in good health and CMV-seronegative. Both conserved end residues are part of each CDR3. The order of the fields is V gene, J gene, D gene, clone size, CDR3 length, CDR3 DNA, CDR3 protein. The D gene is left open where the match is weak. Rows may omit the clone size; those that give it use once, few, many or a size class.

v_call: TRBV27; j_call: TRBJ1-3; d_call: -; clone_size: -; cdr3_length: 16; cdr3_nt: TGTGCCAGCAAGGCGACCGGCTCAGGATCTGGAAACACCATATATTTT; cdr3_aa: CASKATGSGSGNTIYF
v_call: TRBV10-3; j_call: TRBJ2-1; d_call: TRBD2; clone_size: -; cdr3_length: 14; cdr3_nt: TGTGCCATCAGTACGGGACTAGCGCCCAATGAGCAGTTCTTC; cdr3_aa: CAISTGLAPNEQFF
v_call: TRBV30; j_call: TRBJ1-5; d_call: -; clone_size: once; cdr3_length: 13; cdr3_nt: TGTGCCTGGAGTTTGACAGGTAATCAGCCCCAGCATTTT; cdr3_aa: CAWSLTGNQPQHF
v_call: TRBV11-3; j_call: TRBJ2-7; d_call: -; clone_size: -; cdr3_length: 17; cdr3_nt: TGTGCCAGCAGCTTATGGCTTACACAAGGGGATGGTAGGGAGCAGTACTTC; cdr3_aa: CASSLWLTQGDGREQYF
v_call: TRBV5-4; j_call: TRBJ1-1; d_call: -; clone_size: few; cdr3_length: 15; cdr3_nt: TGTGCCAGCAGCTTGGTTCAGGGTTCGACCACTGAAGCTTTCTTT; cdr3_aa: CASSLVQGSTTEAFF
v_call: TRBV7-9; j_call: TRBJ2-7; d_call: TRBD2; clone_size: -; cdr3_length: 18; cdr3_nt: TGTGCCAGCAGCTTAGAATATGGGACTAGCGGGGGGGCCTACGAGCAGTACTTC; cdr3_aa: CASSLEYGTSGGAYEQYF
v_call: TRBV25-1; j_call: TRBJ2-1; d_call: TRBD2; clone_size: -; cdr3_length: 15; cdr3_nt: TGTGCCAGCAGTTCCCTAGCGGGGGGGGGCAATGAGCAGTTCTTC; cdr3_aa: CASSSLAGGGNEQFF
v_call: TRBV2; j_call: TRBJ2-5; d_call: TRBD2; clone_size: -; cdr3_length: 16; cdr3_nt: TGTGCCAGCACTTCAGGGCTAGCGGGGGGCCAAGAGACCCAGTACTTC; cdr3_aa: CASTSGLAGGQETQYF
v_call: TRBV10-3; j_call: TRBJ1-3; d_call: -; clone_size: -; cdr3_length: 17; cdr3_nt: TGTGCCATCAGTGGTTGGCAGAGACAAACCTCTGGAAACACCATATATTTT; cdr3_aa: CAISGWQRQTSGNTIYF
v_call: TRBV13; j_call: TRBJ1-1; d_call: -; clone_size: few; cdr3_length: 15; cdr3_nt: TGTGCCAGCAGCTTAGTTCCGGGAATGAACACTGAAGCTTTCTTT; cdr3_aa: CASSLVPGMNTEAFF
v_call: TRBV5-1; j_call: TRBJ2-1; d_call: TRBD1; clone_size: -; cdr3_length: 13; cdr3_nt: TGCGCCAGCCGGGACAGGGGGCCGAATGAGCAGTTCTTC; cdr3_aa: CASRDRGPNEQFF
v_call: TRBV11-3; j_call: TRBJ2-1; d_call: TRBD2; clone_size: -; cdr3_length: 16; cdr3_nt: TGTGCCAGCAGCTCGGGACTAGCGGGAGCCGGGAATGAGCAGTTCTTC; cdr3_aa: CASSSGLAGAGNEQFF
v_call: TRBV7-9; j_call: TRBJ1-1; d_call: TRBD1; clone_size: -; cdr3_length: 16; cdr3_nt: TGTGCCAGCAGCTTAAGGACAGGGGAAGGGAACACTGAAGCTTTCTTT; cdr3_aa: CASSLRTGEGNTEAFF
v_call: TRBV7-3; j_call: TRBJ2-7; d_call: TRBD1; clone_size: few; cdr3_length: 15; cdr3_nt: TGTGCCAGCAGCTTAACGGGGACAGGGGTCTACGAGCAGTACTTC; cdr3_aa: CASSLTGTGVYEQYF
v_call: TRBV27; j_call: TRBJ1-4; d_call: -; clone_size: -; cdr3_length: 13; cdr3_nt: TGTGCCAGCAGTTTATCCCTAAATGAAAAACTGTTTTTT; cdr3_aa: CASSLSLNEKLFF
v_call: TRBV7-9; j_call: TRBJ1-1; d_call: -; clone_size: few; cdr3_length: 13; cdr3_nt: TGTGCCAGCAGCTTAGACCAGGGCTCTGAAGCTTTCTTT; cdr3_aa: CASSLDQGSEAFF
v_call: TRBV18; j_call: TRBJ1-5; d_call: -; clone_size: -; cdr3_length: 17; cdr3_nt: TGTGTCAGCTCATCCACTTCAGGGATTTGGGGCAATCAGCCCCAGCATTTT; cdr3_aa: CVSSSTSGIWGNQPQHF
v_call: TRBV2; j_call: TRBJ1-1; d_call: -; clone_size: few; cdr3_length: 15; cdr3_nt: TGTGCCAGCACCGAGGAGGACAGCGTTAACACTGAAGCTTTCTTT; cdr3_aa: CASTEEDSVNTEAFF
v_call: TRBV2; j_call: TRBJ1-6; d_call: TRBD1; clone_size: -; cdr3_length: 14; cdr3_nt: TGTGCCAGCAGGACAGACAGGGTTAATTCACCCCTCCACTTT; cdr3_aa: CASRTDRVNSPLHF
v_call: TRBV7-3; j_call: TRBJ2-3; d_call: -; clone_size: -; cdr3_length: 13; cdr3_nt: TGTGCCAGCAGCTTAACAGAGCGACATACGCAGTATTTT; cdr3_aa: CASSLTERHTQYF
v_call: TRBV6-1; j_call: TRBJ1-1; d_call: TRBD1; clone_size: -; cdr3_length: 15; cdr3_nt: TGTGCCAGCGGTGAAGTTGGAGGGGGCGCGTCTGAAGCTTTCTTT; cdr3_aa: CASGEVGGGASEAFF
v_call: TRBV6-6; j_call: TRBJ2-7; d_call: -; clone_size: -; cdr3_length: 14; cdr3_nt: TGTGCCAGCAGTCGACCAGCGGACTCCTACGAGCAGTACTTC; cdr3_aa: CASSRPADSYEQYF
v_call: TRBV5-6; j_call: TRBJ1-3; d_call: -; clone_size: -; cdr3_length: 14; cdr3_nt: TGTGCCAGCAGCCGGACAGTCTCTGGAAACACCATATATTTT; cdr3_aa: CASSRTVSGNTIYF
v_call: TRBV5-1; j_call: TRBJ2-7; d_call: -; clone_size: few; cdr3_length: 14; cdr3_nt: TGCGCCAGCAGGTCGGACTTCGGAGGCTACGAGCAGTACTTC; cdr3_aa: CASRSDFGGYEQYF
v_call: TRBV7-8; j_call: TRBJ1-2; d_call: -; clone_size: -; cdr3_length: 13; cdr3_nt: TGTGCCAGCAGCCCGGACGGGGGAAGAGGCTACACCTTC; cdr3_aa: CASSPDGGRGYTF
v_call: TRBV5-4; j_call: TRBJ2-6; d_call: TRBD2; clone_size: -; cdr3_length: 19; cdr3_nt: TGTGCCAGCAGCAAGGGACTAGCGGGAGTTGGCTCTGGGGCCAACGTCCTGACTTTC; cdr3_aa: CASSKGLAGVGSGANVLTF
v_call: TRBV9; j_call: TRBJ2-1; d_call: TRBD2; clone_size: -; cdr3_length: 15; cdr3_nt: TGTGCCAGCAGCGTAGCTAGCGGCTATTACAATGAGCAGTTCTTC; cdr3_aa: CASSVASGYYNEQFF
v_call: TRBV11-2; j_call: TRBJ2-5; d_call: -; clone_size: -; cdr3_length: 13; cdr3_nt: TGTGCCAGCAGCTTAGATCCGGCGGGGACCCAGTACTTC; cdr3_aa: CASSLDPAGTQYF
v_call: TRBV30; j_call: TRBJ2-1; d_call: -; clone_size: -; cdr3_length: 17; cdr3_nt: TGTGCCTGGAGTGTAGAGATACTACTGGAGCACTACAATGAGCAGTTCTTC; cdr3_aa: CAWSVEILLEHYNEQFF
v_call: TRBV18; j_call: TRBJ2-3; d_call: TRBD1; clone_size: -; cdr3_length: 15; cdr3_nt: TGTGCCAGCTCTCAGAGTACAGGGGGAACAGATACGCAGTATTTT; cdr3_aa: CASSQSTGGTDTQYF
v_call: TRBV11-1; j_call: TRBJ1-1; d_call: -; clone_size: few; cdr3_length: 14; cdr3_nt: TGTGCCAGCAACAAACAGGGCATGAACACTGAAGCTTTCTTT; cdr3_aa: CASNKQGMNTEAFF
v_call: TRBV13; j_call: TRBJ2-3; d_call: TRBD2; clone_size: -; cdr3_length: 16; cdr3_nt: TGTGCCAGCAGCCCCGGGACTAGCGGGGGGAGAAATACGCAGTATTTT; cdr3_aa: CASSPGTSGGRNTQYF
v_call: TRBV29-1; j_call: TRBJ2-7; d_call: TRBD1; clone_size: -; cdr3_length: 13; cdr3_nt: TGCAGCGTTCAAGGACAGGCATCCTACGAGCAGTACTTC; cdr3_aa: CSVQGQASYEQYF
v_call: TRBV7-8; j_call: TRBJ1-1; d_call: -; clone_size: -; cdr3_length: 14; cdr3_nt: TGTGCCAGCAGCTTAGCACCACTAGGAGCTGAAGCTTTCTTT; cdr3_aa: CASSLAPLGAEAFF
v_call: TRBV21-1; j_call: TRBJ1-1; d_call: -; clone_size: few; cdr3_length: 13; cdr3_nt: TGTGCCAGCAGCAAACAGGGTGGCACTGAAGCTTTCTTT; cdr3_aa: CASSKQGGTEAFF
v_call: TRBV30; j_call: TRBJ2-7; d_call: -; clone_size: -; cdr3_length: 12; cdr3_nt: TGTGCCTCGGTAACTAACTCCTACGAGCAGTACTTC; cdr3_aa: CASVTNSYEQYF
v_call: TRBV4-1; j_call: TRBJ1-1; d_call: -; clone_size: -; cdr3_length: 15; cdr3_nt: TGCGCCAGCAGCATGTCCCGGGGGATGAACACTGAAGCTTTCTTT; cdr3_aa: CASSMSRGMNTEAFF
v_call: TRBV4-1; j_call: TRBJ1-2; d_call: TRBD1; clone_size: -; cdr3_length: 12; cdr3_nt: TGCGCCAGCAGCCAAGGAGGGACAGAATACACCTTC; cdr3_aa: CASSQGGTEYTF
v_call: TRBV9; j_call: TRBJ2-7; d_call: TRBD2; clone_size: -; cdr3_length: 15; cdr3_nt: TGTGCCAGCAGCGTAGGACTAGCGGGGAACTACGAGCAGTACTTC; cdr3_aa: CASSVGLAGNYEQYF
v_call: TRBV7-3; j_call: TRBJ2-1; d_call: TRBD2; clone_size: -; cdr3_length: 15; cdr3_nt: TGTGCCAGCAGCAGGAGCGGGAGTTCCTACAATGAGCAGTTCTTC; cdr3_aa: CASSRSGSSYNEQFF
v_call: TRBV5-8; j_call: TRBJ1-1; d_call: -; clone_size: once; cdr3_length: 15; cdr3_nt: TGTGCCAGCAGCTCTTACGGGTTGGAGAACACTGAAGCTTTCTTT; cdr3_aa: CASSSYGLENTEAFF
v_call: TRBV18; j_call: TRBJ2-1; d_call: -; clone_size: -; cdr3_length: 13; cdr3_nt: TGTGCCAGCTCACCACCGGAAGGGGCTGAGCAGTTCTTC; cdr3_aa: CASSPPEGAEQFF
v_call: TRBV19; j_call: TRBJ1-1; d_call: TRBD1; clone_size: -; cdr3_length: 13; cdr3_nt: TGTGCCAGTAGTGGGAGCGACAGGGGGGGAGCTTTCTTT; cdr3_aa: CASSGSDRGGAFF
v_call: TRBV7-9; j_call: TRBJ2-5; d_call: -; clone_size: -; cdr3_length: 15; cdr3_nt: TGTGCCAGCAGCCCTGACAGGCCGGACGAAGAGACCCAGTACTTC; cdr3_aa: CASSPDRPDEETQYF
v_call: TRBV9; j_call: TRBJ2-3; d_call: TRBD2; clone_size: -; cdr3_length: 15; cdr3_nt: TGTGCCAGCAGCGTTAGCGGGGGGCCCACAGATACGCAGTATTTT; cdr3_aa: CASSVSGGPTDTQYF
v_call: TRBV2; j_call: TRBJ1-5; d_call: -; clone_size: -; cdr3_length: 14; cdr3_nt: TGTGCCAGCAGTGAAGACTATAGCAATCAGCCCCAGCATTTT; cdr3_aa: CASSEDYSNQPQHF